Shown below are 7 T cell receptor beta chains from a single sample sequenced in a study of T cells in Graves' hyperthyroidism and ophthalmopathy. Amplified TCR beta CDR3 regions derived from RNA transcripts. HTBI primers were used for first-round RT-PCR of the TCR CDR3. In TCRdb, the multiplex PCR reads were re-called with MiXCR into one record per CDR3 protein. The sample lists about 350,000 distinct CDR3 sequences; around a sixth were seen once. Sequenced sample: blood. These TCRs come from a woman aged 40 to 49 with Graves' ophthalmopathy.

In its sample, this clonotype was seen many times. The chain has TRBV10-2 and TRBJ1-1, with a tentative D call TRBD1 (5 bases). This CDR3 comprises 14 residues. Looked up from germline, CDR1 is WSHSY and CDR2 is SAAADI. V shed 2 bases and J shed 1 base, with 8 bases lying between them. The DNA for the CDR3 is TGCGCCAGCAGTGAGGTCGGGGGGAACACTGAAGCTTTCTTT. Protein product: CASSEVGGNTEAFF.

This clonotype was counted ten times or more. This rearrangement joins TRBV28 to TRBJ2-5, with D perhaps matching TRBD2 (5 bases). Germline CDR1 and CDR2: MDHEN and SYDVKM. V dropped 1 base and J dropped 3 bases, with 9 bases sitting between them. The CDR3 is 14 residues long. CDR3 coding DNA: TGTGCCAGCAGTTTATTGGAGGAGAAAGAGACCCAGTACTTC. Translation gives CASSLLEEKETQYF.

The chain links TRBV6-5 to TRBJ1-5, with D possibly matching TRBD1 (6 bases). The CDR3 totals 14 residues. Per germline, CDR1 MNHEY and CDR2 SVGAGI. V lost 8 bases to trimming and J lost 6 bases, with 17 bases between them. The CDR3 coding sequence is TGTGCCAGCGGTTCGGCAGGGGCAGGTCAGCCCCAGCATTTT. Its protein product is CASGSAGAGQPQHF.

At least ten counts were recorded for this clonotype. This chain links TRBV6-5 with TRBJ2-7, with D uncertain. Germline V CDR1 and CDR2: MNHEY, SVGAGI. Trimming cost V 1 base and J 2 bases, with 12 bases left between them. The CDR3 totals 15 residues. As DNA, the CDR3 is TGTGCCAGCAGTTACTTCGCAGGTAGGACCTACGAGCAGTACTTC. It is translated as CASSYFAGRTYEQYF.

This clonotype occurred many times. The rearrangement uses TRBV6-5 and TRBJ1-2; maybe TRBD1 (5 bases). CDR3 length equals 15 residues. Germline CDR1 MNHEY, CDR2 SVGAGI. Trimming pared 0 bases from V and 2 bases from J, leaving 10 bases between. In DNA, the CDR3 is TGTGCCAGCAGTTACTCGAGGGGAGGGAACTATGGCTACACCTTC. It yields the protein CASSYSRGGNYGYTF.

This chain connects TRBV4-1 to TRBJ2-7, with 7 bases that match TRBD2. The CDR3 spans 14 residues. Germline values: CDR1 MGHRA, CDR2 YSYEKL. V gave up 5 bases and J gave up 5 bases; unmatched junction bases: 9. The DNA for the CDR3 is TGCGCCAGCAGCGAAGGGAGGGCCGGGGACGAGCAGTACTTC. It yields the protein CASSEGRAGDEQYF.

This clonotype has ten or more counts. The rearrangement joins TRBV28 to TRBJ2-2; 7 bases align to TRBD2. The CDR3 has 16 amino acids. The germline V gene has CDR1 MDHEN and CDR2 SYDVKM. Trimming took 5 bases from V and 1 from J; bases not matched to a gene: 7. The CDR3 here is CASSKLLAENTGELFF. The CDR3 coding sequence is TGTGCCAGCAGTAAACTGCTAGCGGAGAACACCGGGGAGCTGTTTTTT.